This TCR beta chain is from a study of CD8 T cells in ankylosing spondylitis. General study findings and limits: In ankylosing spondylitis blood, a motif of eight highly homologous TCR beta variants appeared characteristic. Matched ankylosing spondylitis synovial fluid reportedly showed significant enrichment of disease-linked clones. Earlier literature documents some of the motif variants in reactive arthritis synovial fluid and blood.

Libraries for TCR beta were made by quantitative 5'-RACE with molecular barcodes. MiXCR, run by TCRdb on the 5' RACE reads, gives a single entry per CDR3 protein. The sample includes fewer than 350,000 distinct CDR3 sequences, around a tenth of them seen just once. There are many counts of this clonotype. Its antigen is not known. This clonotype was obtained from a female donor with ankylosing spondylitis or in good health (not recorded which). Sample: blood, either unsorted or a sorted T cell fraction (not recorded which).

CDR3 protein: CASSYRLWDTQYF. CDR3 nucleotide sequence: TGCGCCAGCAGCTACCGACTGTGGGATACGCAGTATTTT. V gene TRBV5-1 combines with J gene TRBJ2-3; D unresolved. V lost 3 bases and J lost 6, with 11 bases in between. This CDR3 has 13 residues. Germline lookup yields CDR1 SGHRS and CDR2 YFSETQ.